Following are 4 T cell receptor beta chains from one sample sequenced in a study of T cells in Graves' hyperthyroidism and ophthalmopathy. What was amplified from RNA transcripts were TCR beta CDR3 regions. Initially, a first-round RT-PCR of the TCR CDR3 employed the HTBI primer set. TCRdb independently ran MiXCR on the multiplex PCR reads; one entry per CDR3 protein. The sample has a few hundred thousand distinct CDR3 sequences, roughly an eighth seen once. Sample: blood. The receptors were sampled from a woman aged 18-29 years with Graves' hyperthyroidism.

This clonotype was seen repeatedly, ten times or more. The CDR3 DNA is TGTGCCAGCAGCCAAGACGAAGGTAATTCACCCCTCCACTTT. Its protein product is CASSQDEGNSPLHF. This rearrangement joins TRBV3-1 to TRBJ1-6; D remains ambiguous. Germline assignment: CDR1 LGHDT and CDR2 YNNKEL (reference sequence). The ends were cut back, 0 bases at V and 6 bases at J, with 6 bases in the middle. This CDR3 is built from 14 residues.

The gene calls are TRBV9 and TRBJ1-4; a weak D match, TRBD1 (5 bases). With 0 bases removed from V and 8 bases from J, the gap between germline ends came to 11 bases. This CDR3 has 14 residues. Germline-derived CDR1 and CDR2 are SGDLS and YYNGEE. This chain's CDR3 is CASSVGDGPEKLFF. In DNA form, the CDR3 reads TGTGCCAGCAGCGTAGGGGACGGACCCGAAAAACTGTTTTTT.

This chain links TRBV4-1 with TRBJ1-2; the D is unclear. The CDR3 runs to 13 residues. The germline V gene encodes CDR1 MGHRA and CDR2 YSYEKL. The germline V and J ends were trimmed by 0 bases and 4 bases, with 6 bases remaining between them. CDR3 sequence (DNA): TGCGCCAGCAGCCAAGACGCCCCCTATGGCTACACCTTC. Residues: CASSQDAPYGYTF.

Many counts were recorded for this clonotype. The chain uses TRBV28 and TRBJ2-2; D call uncertain. The length of the CDR3 is 18 residues. Germline V gives CDR1 MDHEN, CDR2 SYDVKM. V shed 4 bases and J shed 7 bases, with 25 bases lying between them. The CDR3 region has the DNA TGTGCCAGCAGTTCCACCCCAGCGTCCCGACGTTTGGGCGGGGAGCTGTTTTTT. This gives the protein CASSSTPASRRLGGELFF.